This TCR beta chain was retrieved from a study of T cells in Graves' hyperthyroidism and ophthalmopathy. Regarding this clonotype: Its antigen is as yet unknown. One end of the junction varies from germline; a read error may be responsible.

Any patient presenting with uncontrolled infection, other autoimmune disease, pregnancy or lactation was left out. For the diagnoses, clinical symptoms, serum thyroxine and TRAb, thyroid ultrasound and orbital computed tomography were used. Using RNA transcripts as the source, TCR beta CDR3 regions were amplified. HTBI primers were used for first-round RT-PCR of the TCR CDR3. TCRdb processed the multiplex PCR reads anew with MiXCR; each CDR3 protein has one entry. The data show about 570,000 distinct CDR3 sequences, around 46% seen once. Findings and caveats of the study: Most thyroid-expanded clonotypes above 0.001 were also found in blood. Ophthalmopathy prediction by the model preceded onset by a median roughly 6 months.

This CDR3 region has 14 residues. Germline V gene data show CDR1 as SEHNR and CDR2 as FQNEAQ (reference sequence). The origin of this receptor is an adult woman with Graves' disease, either hyperthyroidism or ophthalmopathy (not recorded which). The chain uses TRBV7-9 and TRBJ1-2; 7 nucleotides match TRBD1. Sequenced sample: peripheral blood or thyroid tissue (not recorded which). CDR3 residues: CASSPRDSSYGHTF. The CDR3 nucleotides read TGTGCCAGCAGTCCTCGGGACAGCTCTTATGGCCACACCTTC. Full variable domain (missing parts from reference TRBV7-9 and TRBJ1-2): DTGVSQNPRHKITKRGQNVTFRCDPISEHNRLYWYRQTLGQGPEFLTYFQNEAQLEKSRLLSDRFSAERPKGSFSTLEIQRTEQGDSAMYLCASSPRDSSYGHTFGSGTRLTVV.